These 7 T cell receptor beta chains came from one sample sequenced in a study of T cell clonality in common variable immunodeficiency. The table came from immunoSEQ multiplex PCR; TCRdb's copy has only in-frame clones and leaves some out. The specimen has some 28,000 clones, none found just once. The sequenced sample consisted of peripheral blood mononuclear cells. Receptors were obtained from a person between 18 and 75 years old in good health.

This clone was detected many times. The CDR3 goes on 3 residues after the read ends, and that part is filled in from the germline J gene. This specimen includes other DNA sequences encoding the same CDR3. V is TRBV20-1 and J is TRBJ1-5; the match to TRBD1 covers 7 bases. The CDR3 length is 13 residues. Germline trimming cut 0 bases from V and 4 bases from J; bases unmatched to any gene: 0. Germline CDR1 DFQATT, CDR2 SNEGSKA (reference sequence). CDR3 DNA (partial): TGCAGTGCTAGAGAGACAGGGAATCAGCCC. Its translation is CSARETGNQP. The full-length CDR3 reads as CSARETGNQPQHF.

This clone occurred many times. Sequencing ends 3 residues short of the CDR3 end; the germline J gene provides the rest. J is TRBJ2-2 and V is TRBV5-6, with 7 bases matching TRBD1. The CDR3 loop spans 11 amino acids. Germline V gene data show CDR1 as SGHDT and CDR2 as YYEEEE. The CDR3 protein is CASSRQGKLFF. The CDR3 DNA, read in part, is TGTGCCAGCAGCAGACAGGGAAAG.

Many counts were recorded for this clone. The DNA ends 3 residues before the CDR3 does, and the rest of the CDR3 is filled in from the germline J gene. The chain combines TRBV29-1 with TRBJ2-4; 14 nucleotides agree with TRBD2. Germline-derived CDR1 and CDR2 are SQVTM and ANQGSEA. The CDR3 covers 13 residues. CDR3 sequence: CSVDRTSGGSQYF. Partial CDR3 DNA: TGCAGCGTTGACAGGACTAGCGGGGGGAGT.

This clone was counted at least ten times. The DNA read from the CDR3 is TGTGCCATCAGACTCAGGGTAGACGCTGAA. Its protein product is CAIRLRVDAE. The complete CDR3 sequence is CAIRLRVDAEAFF. The chain couples TRBV10-3 to TRBJ1-1; D possibly corresponds to TRBD1 (5 bases). The CDR3 goes on 3 residues after the read ends, and that part is filled in from the germline J gene. Germline CDR1 is ENHRY and CDR2 is SYGVKD. The V and J ends lost 6 bases and 6 bases respectively, with 14 bases between them. The CDR3 totals 13 residues.

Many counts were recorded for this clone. CDR3 protein: CASKTGEGYGYTF. CDR3 DNA (partial): TGTGCCAGCAAGACCGGCGAGGGTTATGGC. V gene TRBV7-9 combines with J gene TRBJ1-2; D gene ambiguous. The observed sequence ends 3 residues before the CDR3 terminus, with the missing tail filled in from the germline J gene. Germline V lookup: CDR1 SEHNR, CDR2 FQNEAQ (reference sequence). V lost 7 bases, J lost 5 bases, and 14 bases lay in between. CDR3 size: 13 residues.

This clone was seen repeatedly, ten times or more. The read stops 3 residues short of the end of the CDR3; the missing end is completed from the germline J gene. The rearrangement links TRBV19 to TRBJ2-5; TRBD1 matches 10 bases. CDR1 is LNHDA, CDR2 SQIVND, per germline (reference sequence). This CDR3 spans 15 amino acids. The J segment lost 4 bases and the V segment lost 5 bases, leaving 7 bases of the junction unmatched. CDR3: CASSSTGGALETQYF. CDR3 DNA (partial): TGTGCCAGTAGTTCGACAGGGGGCGCATTAGAGACC.

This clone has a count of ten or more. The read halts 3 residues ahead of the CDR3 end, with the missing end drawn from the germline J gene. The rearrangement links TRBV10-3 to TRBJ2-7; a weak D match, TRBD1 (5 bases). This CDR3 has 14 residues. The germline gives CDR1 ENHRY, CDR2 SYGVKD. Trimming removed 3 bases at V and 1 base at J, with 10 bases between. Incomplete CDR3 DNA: TGTGCCATCAGTGACTCGGACACATCCTACGAG. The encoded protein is CAISDSDTSYE. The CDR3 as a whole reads CAISDSDTSYEQYF.